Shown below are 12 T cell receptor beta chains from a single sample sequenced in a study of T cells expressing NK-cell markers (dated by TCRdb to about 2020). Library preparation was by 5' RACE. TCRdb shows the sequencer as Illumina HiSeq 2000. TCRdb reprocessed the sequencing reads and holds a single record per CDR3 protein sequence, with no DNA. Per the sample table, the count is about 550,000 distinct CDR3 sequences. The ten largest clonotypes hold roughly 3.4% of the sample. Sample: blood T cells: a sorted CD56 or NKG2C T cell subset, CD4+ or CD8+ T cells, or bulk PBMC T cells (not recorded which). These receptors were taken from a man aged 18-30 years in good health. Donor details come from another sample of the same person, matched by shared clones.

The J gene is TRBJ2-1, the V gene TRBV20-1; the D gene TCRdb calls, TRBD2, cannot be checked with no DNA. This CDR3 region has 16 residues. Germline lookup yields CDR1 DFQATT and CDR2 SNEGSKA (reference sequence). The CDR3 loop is CSARLSGRALRDEQFF.

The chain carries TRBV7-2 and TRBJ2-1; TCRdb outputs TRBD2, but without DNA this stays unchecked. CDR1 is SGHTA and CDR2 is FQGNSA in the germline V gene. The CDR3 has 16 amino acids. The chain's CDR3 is CASSRTTSGRLNEQFF. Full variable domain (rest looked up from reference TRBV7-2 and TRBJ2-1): GAGVSQSPSNKVTEKGKDVELRCDPISGHTALYWYRQSLGQGLEFLIYFQGNSAPDKSGLPSDRFSAERTGGSVSTLTIQRTQQEDSAVYLCASSRTTSGRLNEQFFGPGTRLTVL.

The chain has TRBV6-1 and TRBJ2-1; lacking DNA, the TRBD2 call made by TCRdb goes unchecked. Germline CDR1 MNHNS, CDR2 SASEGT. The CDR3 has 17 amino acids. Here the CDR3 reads CARPDSKDSGRANEQFF.

This CDR3 reads CSASSGPLDEQFF. This chain joins TRBV20-1 and TRBJ2-1. Germline V gene data show CDR1 as DFQATT and CDR2 as SNEGSKA (reference sequence). The CDR3 consists of 13 residues.

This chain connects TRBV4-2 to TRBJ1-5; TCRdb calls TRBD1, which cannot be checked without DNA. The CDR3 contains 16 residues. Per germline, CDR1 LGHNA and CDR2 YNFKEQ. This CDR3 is CASSQSGTGRNQPQHF.

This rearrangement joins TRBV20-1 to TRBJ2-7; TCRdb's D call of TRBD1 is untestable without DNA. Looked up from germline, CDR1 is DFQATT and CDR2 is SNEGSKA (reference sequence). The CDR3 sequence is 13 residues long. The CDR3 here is CSASSQGNYEQYF.

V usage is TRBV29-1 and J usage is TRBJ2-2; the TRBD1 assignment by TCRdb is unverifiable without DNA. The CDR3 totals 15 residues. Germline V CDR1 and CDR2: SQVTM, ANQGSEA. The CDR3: CSVVIGGTRTGELFF.

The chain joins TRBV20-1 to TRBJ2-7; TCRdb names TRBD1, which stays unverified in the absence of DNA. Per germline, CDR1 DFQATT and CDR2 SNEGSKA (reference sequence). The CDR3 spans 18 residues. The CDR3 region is CSAPRKRGTMGHSYEQYF.

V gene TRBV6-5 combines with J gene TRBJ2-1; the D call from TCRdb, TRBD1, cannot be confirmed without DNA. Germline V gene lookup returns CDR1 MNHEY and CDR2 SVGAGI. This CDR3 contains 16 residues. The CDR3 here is CASSYSRESSYNEQFF.

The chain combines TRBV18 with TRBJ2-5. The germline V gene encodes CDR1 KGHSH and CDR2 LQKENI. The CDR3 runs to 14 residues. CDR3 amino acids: CASSPGRRQETQYF.

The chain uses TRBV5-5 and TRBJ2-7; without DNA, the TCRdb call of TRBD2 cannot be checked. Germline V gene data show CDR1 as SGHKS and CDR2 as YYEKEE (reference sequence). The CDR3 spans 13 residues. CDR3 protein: CASSLPLVYEQYF.

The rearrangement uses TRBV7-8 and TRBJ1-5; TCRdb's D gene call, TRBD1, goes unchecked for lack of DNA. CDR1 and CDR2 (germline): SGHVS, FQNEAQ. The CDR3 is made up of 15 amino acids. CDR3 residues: CASSLAPTGKQPQHF. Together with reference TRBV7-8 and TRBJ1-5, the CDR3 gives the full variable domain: GAGVSQSPRYKVAKRGQDVALRCDPISGHVSLFWYQQALGQGPEFLTYFQNEAQLDKSGLPSDRFFAERPEGSVSTLKIQRTQQEDSAVYLCASSLAPTGKQPQHFGDGTRLSIL.